The rows below give T cell receptor beta chains drawn from one sample of a study of immune heterogeneity within non-small cell lung tumors. MiXCR was run by TCRdb on the multiplex PCR reads, yielding one entry per CDR3 protein. The repertoire has around 2,900 distinct CDR3 sequences, 14% to 15% of them found once; the top ten carry 20% to 25%. The sequenced sample was lung tumor tissue. The receptors shown here come from a female donor with non-small cell lung cancer. Each CDR3 is given with its conserved first and last residue. The D gene is left open where the match is weak. Clone size is not always given. Where it is, it says once, few, many or a class for expanded clones.

size,J,D,V,CDR3,DNA
many,TRBJ2-3,TRBD2,TRBV3-1,CASTGGGASTDTQYF,TGTGCCAGCACCGGGGGAGGGGCTAGCACAGATACGCAGTATTTT
many,TRBJ1-5,-,TRBV7-9,CASSRTSDQPQHF,TGTGCCAGCAGCAGGACTTCCGATCAGCCCCAGCATTTT
many,TRBJ2-1,TRBD2,TRBV5-1,CASSLEASGSINEQFF,TGCGCCAGCAGCTTGGAGGCTAGCGGGAGTATCAATGAGCAGTTCTTC
medium-sized,TRBJ2-4,TRBD1,TRBV27,CASSSYSPGGGLAKNIQYF,TGTGCCAGCAGTTCGTACTCACCAGGGGGCGGGTTGGCCAAAAACATTCAGTACTTC
medium-sized,TRBJ2-1,TRBD2,TRBV29-1,CSVEEATSGYGEQFF,TGCAGCGTTGAAGAAGCGACTAGCGGGTATGGTGAGCAGTTCTTC
large,TRBJ2-7,TRBD2,TRBV13,CASSKPSGEQYF,TGTGCCAGCAGCAAACCTAGCGGCGAGCAGTACTTC
-,TRBJ1-1,-,TRBV5-4,CASSLGGQNRMNTEAFF,TGTGCCAGCAGCTTGGGTGGACAGAACCGTATGAACACTGAAGCTTTCTTT
medium-sized,TRBJ2-7,-,TRBV28,CASSSPQGYYEQYF,TGTGCCAGCAGTTCGCCACAGGGATACTACGAGCAGTACTTC
medium-sized,TRBJ1-1,TRBD1,TRBV19,CASRKRTGGAGMNTEAFF,TGTGCCAGTAGAAAAAGGACAGGGGGCGCGGGCATGAACACTGAAGCTTTCTTT
medium-sized,TRBJ1-1,TRBD1,TRBV6-1,CASSTPGQGARNTEAFF,TGTGCCAGCAGTACACCGGGACAGGGGGCGAGGAACACTGAAGCTTTCTTT